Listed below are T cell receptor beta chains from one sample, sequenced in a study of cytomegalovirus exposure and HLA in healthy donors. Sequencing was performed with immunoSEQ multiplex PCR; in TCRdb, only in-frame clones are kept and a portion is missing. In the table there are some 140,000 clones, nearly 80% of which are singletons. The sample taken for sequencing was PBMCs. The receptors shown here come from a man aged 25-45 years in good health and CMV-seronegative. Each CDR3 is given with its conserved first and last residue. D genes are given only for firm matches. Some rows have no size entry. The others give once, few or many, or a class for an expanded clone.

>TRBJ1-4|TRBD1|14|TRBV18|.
CASSPSGGNEKLFF
TGTGCCAGCTCACCATCAGGGGGGAATGAAAAACTGTTTTTT
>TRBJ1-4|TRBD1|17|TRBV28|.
CASSLFRTGGRGEKLFF
TGTGCCAGCAGTTTATTTAGGACAGGGGGTCGGGGTGAAAAACTGTTTTTT
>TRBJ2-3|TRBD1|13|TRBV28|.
CALRTGNTDTQYF
TGTGCTTTACGGACAGGGAACACAGATACGCAGTATTTT
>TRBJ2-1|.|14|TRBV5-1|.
CASSLQGGNNEQFF
TGCGCCAGCAGCTTGCAGGGTGGCAACAATGAGCAGTTCTTC
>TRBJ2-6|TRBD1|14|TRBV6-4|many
CASGTGDGANVLTF
TGTGCCAGCGGGACAGGGGACGGGGCCAACGTCCTGACTTTC
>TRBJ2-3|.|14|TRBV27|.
CASSLEVTADTQYF
TGTGCCAGCAGTTTAGAGGTAACTGCAGATACGCAGTATTTT
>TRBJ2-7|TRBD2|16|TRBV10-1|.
CASSESSSGTSYEQYF
TGCGCCAGCAGTGAGTCCTCTAGCGGAACCTCCTACGAGCAGTACTTC
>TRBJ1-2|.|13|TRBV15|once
CATSRRTAGGYTF
TGTGCCACCAGCAGACGGACAGCTGGTGGCTACACCTTC
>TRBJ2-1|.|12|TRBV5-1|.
CASSLTNNEQFF
TGCGCCAGCAGCTTAACTAACAATGAGCAGTTCTTC
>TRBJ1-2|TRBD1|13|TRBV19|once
CASSKDRGYGYTF
TGTGCCAGTAGTAAGGACAGGGGCTATGGCTACACCTTC
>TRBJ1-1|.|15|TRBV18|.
CASSPRQGTNTEAFF
TGTGCCAGCTCACCACGGCAGGGAACGAACACTGAAGCTTTCTTT
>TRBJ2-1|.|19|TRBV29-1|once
CSVVGRQGGSGGIYNEQFF
TGCAGCGTTGTTGGTCGGCAGGGGGGGTCGGGAGGGATTTACAATGAGCAGTTCTTC
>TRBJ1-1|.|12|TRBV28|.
CASSPRPTEAFF
TGTGCCAGCAGCCCTAGGCCCACTGAAGCTTTCTTT
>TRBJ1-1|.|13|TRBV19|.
CASSTQGSTEAFF
TGTGCCAGTAGTACCCAGGGAAGCACTGAAGCTTTCTTT
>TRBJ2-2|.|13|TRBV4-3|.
CASSPGRSGELFF
TGCGCCAGCAGCCCGGGAAGATCCGGGGAGCTGTTTTTT
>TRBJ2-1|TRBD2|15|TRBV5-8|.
CASSGGLDVINEQFF
TGTGCCAGCAGCGGGGGACTAGACGTAATTAATGAGCAGTTCTTC
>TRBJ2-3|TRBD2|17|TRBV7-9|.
CASSFVSIGGSSNTQYF
TGTGCCAGCAGCTTCGTGTCAATAGGCGGGAGTAGTAATACGCAGTATTTT
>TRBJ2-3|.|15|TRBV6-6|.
CASRRQPPSTDTQYF
TGTGCCAGCAGGCGACAGCCACCTAGCACAGATACGCAGTATTTT
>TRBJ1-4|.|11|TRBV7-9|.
CASSFVEKLFF
TGTGCCAGCAGCTTCGTTGAAAAACTGTTTTTT
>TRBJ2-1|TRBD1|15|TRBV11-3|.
CASSSPGTGYNEQFF
TGTGCCAGCAGTTCCCCCGGGACAGGGTACAATGAGCAGTTCTTC
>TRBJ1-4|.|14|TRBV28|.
CASTRTVLLGKLFF
TGTGCCAGCACCCGGACAGTCCTACTCGGAAAACTGTTTTTT
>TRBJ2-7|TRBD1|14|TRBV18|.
CASSPRTGIDEQYF
TGTGCCAGCTCACCAAGGACAGGGATCGACGAGCAGTACTTC
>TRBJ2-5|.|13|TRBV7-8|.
CASSYGLPETQYF
TGTGCCAGCAGCTACGGACTGCCGGAGACCCAGTACTTC
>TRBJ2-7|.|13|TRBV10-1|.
CASSAVTGGEQYF
TGCGCCAGCAGTGCAGTGACAGGCGGGGAGCAGTACTTC
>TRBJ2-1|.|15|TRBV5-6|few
CASSPGLNSGYEQFF
TGTGCCAGCAGCCCCGGACTTAATTCAGGCTATGAGCAGTTCTTC
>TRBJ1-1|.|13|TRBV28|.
CASIQGRDTEAFF
TGTGCCAGCATCCAGGGGAGGGACACTGAAGCTTTCTTT
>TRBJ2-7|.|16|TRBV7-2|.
CASSLGSGSLFDEQYF
TGTGCCAGCAGCTTAGGGTCCGGGTCCCTTTTCGACGAGCAGTACTTC
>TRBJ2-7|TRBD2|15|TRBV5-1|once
CASSSLAGVKDEQYF
TGCGCCAGCAGCAGCCTAGCGGGAGTCAAAGACGAGCAGTACTTC
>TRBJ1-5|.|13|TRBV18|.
CASSPPSNQPQHF
TGTGCCAGCTCACCACCTTCTAATCAGCCCCAGCATTTT
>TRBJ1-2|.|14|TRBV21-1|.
CASSKLAGSYGYTF
TGTGCCAGCAGCAAATTGGCAGGGTCCTATGGCTACACCTTC
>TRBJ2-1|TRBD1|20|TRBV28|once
CASSLIPGGDARSSYNEQFF
TGTGCCAGCAGTTTAATCCCAGGGGGAGATGCGCGGAGCTCCTACAATGAGCAGTTCTTC
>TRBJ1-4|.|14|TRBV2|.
CASTRSGWDEKLFF
TGTGCCAGCACTCGGTCAGGGTGGGATGAAAAACTGTTTTTT
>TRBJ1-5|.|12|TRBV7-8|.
CASSHRLAPQHF
TGTGCCAGCAGCCATCGATTAGCGCCCCAGCATTTT
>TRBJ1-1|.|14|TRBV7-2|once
CASSLNAVNTEAFF
TGTGCCAGCAGCTTAAATGCAGTGAACACTGAAGCTTTCTTT
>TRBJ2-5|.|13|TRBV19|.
CASSIRYQETQYF
TGTGCCAGTAGTATTCGGTACCAAGAGACCCAGTACTTC
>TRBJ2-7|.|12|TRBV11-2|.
CASSLDPRGRYF
TGTGCCAGCAGCTTAGACCCCAGGGGTCGGTACTTC
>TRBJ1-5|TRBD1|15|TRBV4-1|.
CASSQAGGSNQPQHF
TGCGCCAGCAGCCAAGCAGGGGGATCAAATCAGCCCCAGCATTTT
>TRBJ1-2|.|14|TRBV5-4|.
CASSRDSSNYGYTF
TGTGCCAGCAGCCGCGACAGCTCTAACTATGGCTACACCTTC
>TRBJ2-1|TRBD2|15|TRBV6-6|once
CASSPGLAGYNEQFF
TGTGCCAGCAGCCCGGGACTAGCGGGTTACAATGAGCAGTTCTTC
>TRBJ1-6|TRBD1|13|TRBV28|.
CASRTGTGSPLHF
TGTGCCAGCCGGACAGGGACCGGTTCACCCCTCCACTTT
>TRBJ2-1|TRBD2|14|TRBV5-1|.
CASSSAGGLNEQFF
TGCGCCAGCAGCTCCGCGGGAGGGCTCAATGAGCAGTTCTTC
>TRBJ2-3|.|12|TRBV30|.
CAWILSPDTQYF
TGTGCCTGGATATTATCCCCCGATACGCAGTATTTT
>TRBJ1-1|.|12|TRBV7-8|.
CASSLLDFGAFF
TGTGCCAGCAGCTTATTAGACTTTGGGGCTTTCTTT